This T cell receptor beta chain emerged from a study of T cell repertoires in cytomegalovirus infection. Overall study context: Used in the study were CMV epitopes, some recently identified and HLA-C-restricted, others well-studied and HLA-B-restricted. Public TCR beta signatures indicated both CMV infection and matching HLA type. Points from the study as a whole: Based on cumulative public TCR beta family frequency, carriers of CMV plus the relevant HLA were identified. The ex vivo response was dominated by HLA-C-restricted CMV-specific TCR beta clonotypes.

TCRdb re-called the reads through MiXCR, storing one row per CDR3 protein. The data contain about 890,000 distinct CDR3 sequences, approximately 33% of them singletons. Unmatched junction bases numbered 4, after V lost 5 bases and J lost 5 bases. Per the germline V gene, CDR1 is MNHNS and CDR2 is SASEGT. The CDR3 loop spans 14 amino acids. Worth noting for this clonotype: What it binds is not known.

The sequence was obtained from a human donor in good health (CMV status not recorded). Some clones in this sample may be carry-over from other donors' samples. Sequenced here: cultured CD8+ T cells from PBMCs, sampled from culture after CMV antigen stimulation. The chain is built from TRBV6-1 and TRBJ1-5, with 9 bases lining up with TRBD1. The CDR3 DNA is TGTGCCAGCAGTAAGACAGGGGGTGATCAGCCCCAGCATTTT. It specifies CASSKTGGDQPQHF.